The clone carrying this TCR beta chain was observed a handful of times. This sample was taken from a study of identical twins. The CDR3 has 14 amino acids. Per germline, CDR1 PRHDT and CDR2 FYEKMQ (reference sequence). Deletions cut 5 bases from V and 5 bases from J, with 15 bases between. A single record per CDR3 protein comes from TCRdb applying MiXCR to the 5' RACE reads. The sample has some 710,000 distinct CDR3 sequences; around 6.1% are singletons. This clonotype originated in a young man in good health. The J gene is TRBJ2-5, the V gene TRBV13; D possibly corresponds to TRBD2 (6 bases). Sequencing used naive T cells sorted from blood. The CDR3 here is CASSRTTRVETQYF. The CDR3 bases are TGTGCCAGCAGCAGAACGACTAGAGTGGAGACCCAGTACTTC.